The clone carrying this T cell receptor beta chain was detected only once. Germline V gene sequence: CDR1 SEHNR, CDR2 FQNEAQ (reference sequence). V dropped 1 base and J dropped 4 bases, with 7 bases sitting between them. The CDR3 sequence is 14 residues long. This specimen belongs to a study of blood T cell repertoires in COVID-19. Repertoires were generated with immunoSEQ multiplex PCR, while TCRdb's copy carries only in-frame clones and drops some. The sample records roughly 250,000 clones, nearly 95% being singletons. The V call is TRBV7-9, the J call TRBJ2-2; no firm D call. Sequenced: peripheral blood. This clonotype was sampled from a man aged 30 to 39 with COVID-19, enrolled during active disease. The chain's CDR3 is CASSLDLATGELFF. CDR3 coding DNA: TGTGCCAGCAGCTTAGACCTGGCCACCGGGGAGCTGTTTTTT.